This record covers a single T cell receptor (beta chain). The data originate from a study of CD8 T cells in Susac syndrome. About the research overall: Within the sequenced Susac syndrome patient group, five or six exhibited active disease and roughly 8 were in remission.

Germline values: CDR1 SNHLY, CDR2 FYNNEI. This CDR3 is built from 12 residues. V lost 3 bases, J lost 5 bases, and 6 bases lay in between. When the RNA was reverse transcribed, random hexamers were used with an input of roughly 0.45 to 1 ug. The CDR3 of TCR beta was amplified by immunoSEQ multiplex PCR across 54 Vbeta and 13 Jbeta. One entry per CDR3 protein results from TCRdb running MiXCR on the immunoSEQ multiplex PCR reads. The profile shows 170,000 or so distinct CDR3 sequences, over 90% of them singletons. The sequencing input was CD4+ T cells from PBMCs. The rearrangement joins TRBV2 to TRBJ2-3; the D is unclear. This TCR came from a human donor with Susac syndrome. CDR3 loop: CASSEVGDTQYF. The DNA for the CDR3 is TGTGCCAGCAGTGAGGTCGGAGATACGCAGTATTTT. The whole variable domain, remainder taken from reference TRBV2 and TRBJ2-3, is EPEVTQTPSHQVTQMGQEVILRCVPISNHLYFYWYRQILGQKVEFLVSFYNNEISEKSEIFDDQFSVERPDGSNFTLKIRSTKLEDSAMYFCASSEVGDTQYFGPGTRLTVL.